The rows below give T cell receptor beta chains drawn from one sample of a study of blood T cells in healthy people across ages. TCRdb analysed the 5' RACE reads with MiXCR anew, one entry per CDR3 protein. The sample includes some 560,000 distinct CDR3 sequences, about 25% of them seen just once. These same records also appear under a second study, on T cells of mothers and their children.

Material for sequencing was blood. These receptor sequences come from a boy aged 2 to 10 in good health. The CDR3 runs from the conserved cysteine through the conserved F or W. Fields, in order: CDR3 DNA, CDR3 protein, D gene, V gene, J gene, clone size. The D gene is left open where the match is weak. Some rows have no size entry. The others give once, few or many, or a class for an expanded clone.

TGTGCCAGCAGTTACGGACTAGCGGGAGGTAACGAGCAGTACTTC	CASSYGLAGGNEQYF	TRBD2	TRBV6-6	TRBJ2-7	NA
TGTGCCAGCAGCTTACTGTGGCGAACGGGCCTACAGTCACCCCTCCACTTT	CASSLLWRTGLQSPLHF	NA	TRBV7-9	TRBJ1-6	few
TGTGCCAGCAGTTACTCTGGAGGGGAGGGCCACGAGACCCAGTACTTC	CASSYSGGEGHETQYF	TRBD2	TRBV6-2/TRBV6-3	TRBJ2-5	few
TGCGCCAGCAGCCAAGGCGGGGGACTCAATGAGCAGTTCTTC	CASSQGGGLNEQFF	TRBD2	TRBV4-3	TRBJ2-1	NA
TGTGCCAGCACGCGCCGAACTAGCGTGGACGAGACCCAGTACTTC	CASTRRTSVDETQYF	TRBD2	TRBV3-1	TRBJ2-5	once
TGTGCCAGCAGACCGAGACAGGCGCGAACAATGAACACTGAAGCTTTCTTT	CASRPRQARTMNTEAFF	NA	TRBV5-6	TRBJ1-1	NA
TGTGCCGGCAGTAACCGGGCCAACGAAGAGACCCAGTACTTC	CAGSNRANEETQYF	NA	TRBV12-3/TRBV12-4	TRBJ2-5	NA
TGTGCCAGCAGCTTTCAGGGGGGGCTAGCGAGCACAGATACGCAGTATTTT	CASSFQGGLASTDTQYF	NA	TRBV11-2	TRBJ2-3	NA
TGTGCCAGCAGCCAGAATACAGGGGACATTCAGTACTTC	CASSQNTGDIQYF	TRBD1	TRBV14	TRBJ2-4	few
TGTGCCAGCAGACCCCAGAGGGCAGGGCTCGATGAGCGGTACTTC	CASRPQRAGLDERYF	NA	TRBV7-8	TRBJ2-5	few
TGTGCCAGTAGCAACAGGGACGCCTACGAGCAGTACTTC	CASSNRDAYEQYF	NA	TRBV19	TRBJ2-7	few
TGCGCCAGCGGCCCAATGACCCCACTAGCGGGTCCTGGGAATGAGCAGTTCTTC	CASGPMTPLAGPGNEQFF	TRBD2	TRBV5-1	TRBJ2-1	few
TGTGCCAGCTCACCCGTCCCGGGAAGCTCTGGGGCCAACGTCCTGACTTTC	CASSPVPGSSGANVLTF	NA	TRBV18	TRBJ2-6	few
TGTGCCAGCAGCGGTGGGACAGGGATACCCTACGAGCAGTACTTC	CASSGGTGIPYEQYF	TRBD1	TRBV5-4	TRBJ2-7	NA
TGTGCCAGCAGCTTAAGCGGGGGGGTTCGGGTCGAGCAGTTCTTC	CASSLSGGVRVEQFF	TRBD2	TRBV7-2	TRBJ2-1	NA
TGTGCCAGCAGCTTGGCCGGGACAGGGGGCATGGGTAACTATGGCTACACCTTC	CASSLAGTGGMGNYGYTF	TRBD1	TRBV7-9	TRBJ1-2	few
TGCAGCTATGCGGGTGAAGTAGCGGGAGACACAGATACGCAGTATTTT	CSYAGEVAGDTDTQYF	TRBD2	TRBV20-1	TRBJ2-3	few
TGCAGCGTTGAAACGCGGTTCTATGGCTACACCTTC	CSVETRFYGYTF	NA	TRBV29-1	TRBJ1-2	few
TGTGCCACCAGCAGAGATAAATTGGGGAACACTGAAGCTTTCTTT	CATSRDKLGNTEAFF	NA	TRBV15	TRBJ1-1	few
TGTGCCAGCAGTTCATTTCTAACCGGGGAGCTGTTTTTT	CASSSFLTGELFF	NA	TRBV6-6	TRBJ2-2	NA
TGTGCCAGCAGCCCACAGACTAGCGGGGGGGGCACAGATACGCAGTATTTT	CASSPQTSGGGTDTQYF	TRBD2	TRBV3-1	TRBJ2-3	few
TGCGCCAGCAGATTAATGGGCACTGAAGCTTTCTTT	CASRLMGTEAFF	NA	TRBV5-1	TRBJ1-1	NA
TGCAGTGCTAGAGCACGAGGCGGCTACGAGCAGTACTTC	CSARARGGYEQYF	NA	TRBV20-1	TRBJ2-7	few
TGTGCCATCAGTTCGGACAGCAATCAGCCCCAGCATTTT	CAISSDSNQPQHF	NA	TRBV10-3	TRBJ1-5	few
TGTGCCAGCAGTGGGACTAGCGGGAGTAAAGAGACCCAGTACTTC	CASSGTSGSKETQYF	TRBD2	TRBV2	TRBJ2-5	NA
TGTGCCAGCAGCCAAGAGGGGACAGTAACCTTCTATGGCTACACCTTC	CASSQEGTVTFYGYTF	TRBD1	TRBV3-1	TRBJ1-2	NA
TGTGCCAGCAGCCGAAATGGGGGCTCGGCCGGGGAGCTGTTTTTT	CASSRNGGSAGELFF	NA	TRBV27	TRBJ2-2	NA